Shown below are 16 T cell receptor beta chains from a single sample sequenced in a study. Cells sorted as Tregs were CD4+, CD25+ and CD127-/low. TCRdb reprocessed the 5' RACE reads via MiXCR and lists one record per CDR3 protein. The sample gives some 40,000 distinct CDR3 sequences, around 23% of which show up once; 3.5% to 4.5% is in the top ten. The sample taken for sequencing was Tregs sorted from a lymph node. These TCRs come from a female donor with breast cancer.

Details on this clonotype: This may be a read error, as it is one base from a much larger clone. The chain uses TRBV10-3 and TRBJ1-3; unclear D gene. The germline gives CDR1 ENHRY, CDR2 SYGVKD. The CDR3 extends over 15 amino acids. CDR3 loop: CAVRRTDGSGNTIYF. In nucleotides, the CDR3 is TGTGCCGTCAGGAGGACCGACGGATCTGGAAACACCATATATTTT.

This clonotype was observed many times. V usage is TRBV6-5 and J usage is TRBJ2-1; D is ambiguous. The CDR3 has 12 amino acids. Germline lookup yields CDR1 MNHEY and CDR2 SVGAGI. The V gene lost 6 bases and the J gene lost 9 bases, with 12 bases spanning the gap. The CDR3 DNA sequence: TGTGCCAGCAGAAAAAGTTGGGGTGAGCAGTTCTTC. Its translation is CASRKSWGEQFF.

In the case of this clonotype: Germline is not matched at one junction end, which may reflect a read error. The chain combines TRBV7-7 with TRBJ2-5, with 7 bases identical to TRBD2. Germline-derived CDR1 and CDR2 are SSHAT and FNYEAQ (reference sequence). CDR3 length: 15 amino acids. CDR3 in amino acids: CASSLGREFLETQYF. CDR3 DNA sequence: TGTGCTAGCAGCTTAGGGCGGGAGTTCCTGGAGACCCAGTACTTC.

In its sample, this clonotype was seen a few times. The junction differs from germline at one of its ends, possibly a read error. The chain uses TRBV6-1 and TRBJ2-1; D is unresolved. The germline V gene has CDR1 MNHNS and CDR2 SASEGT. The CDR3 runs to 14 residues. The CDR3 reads CTSSLDNSYNERFF. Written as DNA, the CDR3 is TGTACCAGCAGCCTAGATAACTCCTACAATGAGCGGTTCTTC.

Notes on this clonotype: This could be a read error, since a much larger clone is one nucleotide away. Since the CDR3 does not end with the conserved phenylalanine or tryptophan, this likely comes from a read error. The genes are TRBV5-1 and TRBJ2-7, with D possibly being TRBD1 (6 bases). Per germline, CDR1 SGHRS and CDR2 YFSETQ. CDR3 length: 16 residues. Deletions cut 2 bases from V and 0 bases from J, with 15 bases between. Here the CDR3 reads CASSLPGDGYSYEQYI. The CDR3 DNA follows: TGCGCCAGCAGCTTACCAGGGGACGGTTACTCCTACGAGCAGTACATC.

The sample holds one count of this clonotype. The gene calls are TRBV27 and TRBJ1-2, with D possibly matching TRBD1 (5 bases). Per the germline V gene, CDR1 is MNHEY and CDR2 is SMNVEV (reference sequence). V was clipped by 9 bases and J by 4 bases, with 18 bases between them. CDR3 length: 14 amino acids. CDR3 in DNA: TGTGCCAGTAAAAGGGACCCGGGCCTCTATGGCTACACCTTC. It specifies CASKRDPGLYGYTF.

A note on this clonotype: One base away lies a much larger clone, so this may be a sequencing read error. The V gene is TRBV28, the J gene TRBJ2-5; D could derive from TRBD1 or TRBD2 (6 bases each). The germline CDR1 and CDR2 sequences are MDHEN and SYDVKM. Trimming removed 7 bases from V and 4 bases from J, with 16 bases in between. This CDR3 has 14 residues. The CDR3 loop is CASTHRRGVETQYF. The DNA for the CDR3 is TGTGCCAGCACCCACCGGAGGGGGGTAGAGACCCAGTACTTC.

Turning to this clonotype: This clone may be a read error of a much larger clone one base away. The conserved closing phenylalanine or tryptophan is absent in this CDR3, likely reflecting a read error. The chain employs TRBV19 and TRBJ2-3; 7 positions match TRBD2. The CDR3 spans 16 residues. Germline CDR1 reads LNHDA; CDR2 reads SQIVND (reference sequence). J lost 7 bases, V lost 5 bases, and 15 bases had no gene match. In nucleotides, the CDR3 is TGTGCCAGTAGTCTCCCCCCGCGTGCGGGAGCACATACGCAGTATATT. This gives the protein CASSLPPRAGAHTQYI.

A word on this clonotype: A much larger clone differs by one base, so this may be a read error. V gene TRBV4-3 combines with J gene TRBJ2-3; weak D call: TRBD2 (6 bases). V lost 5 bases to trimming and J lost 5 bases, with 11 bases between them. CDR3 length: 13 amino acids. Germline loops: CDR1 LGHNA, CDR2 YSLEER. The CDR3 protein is CASSLAEGDTQYF. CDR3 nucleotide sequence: TGCGCCAGCAGCTTAGCGGAAGGAGATACGCAGTATTTT.

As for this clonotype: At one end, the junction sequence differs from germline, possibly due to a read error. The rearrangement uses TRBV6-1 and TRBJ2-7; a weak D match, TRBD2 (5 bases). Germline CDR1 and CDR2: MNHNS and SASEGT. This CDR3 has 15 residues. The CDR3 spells CASSGRNAQTYEEYF. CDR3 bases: TGTGCCAGCAGTGGGAGGAACGCACAAACCTACGAGGAGTACTTC.

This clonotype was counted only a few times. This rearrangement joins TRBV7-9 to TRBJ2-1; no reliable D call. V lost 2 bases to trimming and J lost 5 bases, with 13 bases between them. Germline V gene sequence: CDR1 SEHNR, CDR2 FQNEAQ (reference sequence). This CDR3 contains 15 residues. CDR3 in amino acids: CASSLSPGINNEQFF. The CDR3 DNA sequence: TGTGCCAGCAGCTTAAGCCCGGGTATAAACAATGAGCAGTTCTTC.

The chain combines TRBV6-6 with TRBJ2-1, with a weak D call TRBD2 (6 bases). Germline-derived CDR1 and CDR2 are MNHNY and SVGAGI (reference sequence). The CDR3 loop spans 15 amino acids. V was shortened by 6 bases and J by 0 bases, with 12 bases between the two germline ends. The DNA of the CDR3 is TGTGCCAGCAGCACCGGACTATTCTCCTACAATGAGCAGTTCTTC. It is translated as CASSTGLFSYNEQFF.

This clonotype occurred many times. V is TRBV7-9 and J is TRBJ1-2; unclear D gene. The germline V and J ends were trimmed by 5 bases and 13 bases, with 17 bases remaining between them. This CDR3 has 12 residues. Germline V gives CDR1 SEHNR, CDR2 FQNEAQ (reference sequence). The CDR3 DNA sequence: TGTGCCAGCAGCAAGGAGGGAACCGCAAGCACCTTC. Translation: CASSKEGTASTF.

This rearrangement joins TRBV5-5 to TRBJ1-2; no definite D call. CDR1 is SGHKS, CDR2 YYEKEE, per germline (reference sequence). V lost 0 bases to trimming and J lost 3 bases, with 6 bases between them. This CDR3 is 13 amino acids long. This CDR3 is CASSLGGDYGYTF. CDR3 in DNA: TGTGCCAGCAGCTTGGGGGGTGACTATGGCTACACCTTC.

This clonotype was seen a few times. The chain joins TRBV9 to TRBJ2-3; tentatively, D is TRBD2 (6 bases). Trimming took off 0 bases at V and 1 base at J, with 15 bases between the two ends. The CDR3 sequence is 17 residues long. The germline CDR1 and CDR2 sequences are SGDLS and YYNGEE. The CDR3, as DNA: TGTGCCAGCAGCGTAGGGGGACGCGGGATTGGCACAGATACGCAGTATTTT. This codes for CASSVGGRGIGTDTQYF.

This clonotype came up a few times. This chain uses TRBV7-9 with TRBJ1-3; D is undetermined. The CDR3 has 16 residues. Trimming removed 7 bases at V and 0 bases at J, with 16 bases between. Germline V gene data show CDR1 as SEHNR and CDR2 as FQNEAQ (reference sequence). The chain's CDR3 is CASNPFITNSGNTIYF. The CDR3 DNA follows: TGTGCCAGCAACCCTTTCATCACGAACTCTGGAAACACCATATATTTT.